A selection of T cell receptor beta chains follows, all from one sample in a study of T cell repertoires in cytomegalovirus infection. TCRdb reanalysed the reads using MiXCR and keeps one entry per CDR3 protein. Seen here are roughly 140,000 distinct CDR3 sequences, about 25% observed once, and the top ten hold 9.5% to 13%. The sequencing input was PBMCs. The receptors shown here come from a human donor in good health (CMV status not recorded). Some clones in this sample may be carry-over from other donors' samples. Both conserved end residues are part of each CDR3. A D gene is named only where the DNA matches it firmly. Some rows mark clone size as missing; the rest say once, few, many or name a class of expanded clone.

d_call j_call v_call clone_size cdr3_nt cdr3_aa
TRBD2 TRBJ2-5 TRBV7-8 many TGTGCCAGCTCTACCCGGGGGGGGGGTGAGACCCAGTACTTC CASSTRGGGETQYF
TRBD2 TRBJ2-1 TRBV7-2 few TGTGCCAGCAGCTTAGGGGAGCGGGGTCATGAGCAGTTCTTC CASSLGERGHEQFF
TRBD2 TRBJ2-3 TRBV2 few TGTGCCAGCAGTGGTAGCGGGGGGGGTACAGATACGCAGTATTTT CASSGSGGGTDTQYF
- TRBJ2-5 TRBV20-1 - TGCAGTGCTAATTCAAAAGAGACCCAGTACTTC CSANSKETQYF
TRBD1 TRBJ1-1 TRBV2 few TGTGCCAGCAGTGAGGGACAGGGGATTGCTGAAGCTTTCTTT CASSEGQGIAEAFF
TRBD1 TRBJ2-2 TRBV11-2 - TGTGCCAGCATCCTTCAGGGGGCTCTCCCCGGGGCGCTGTTTTTT CASILQGALPGALFF
- TRBJ1-4 TRBV7-9 - TGTGCCAGCAGCGCTCCCGGGTCCGGGGCGGAAAAACTGTTTTTT CASSAPGSGAEKLFF
TRBD2 TRBJ2-3 TRBV7-3 many TGTGCCAGCAGCTCTCTAGCGGGGGGCCCAGATACGCAGTATTTT CASSSLAGGPDTQYF
- TRBJ1-4 TRBV20-1 - TGCAGTGCAAGAAGACCTGCAACTAATGAAAAACTGTTTTTT CSARRPATNEKLFF
TRBD1 TRBJ1-6 TRBV27 few TGTGCCAGCAGCTCCAACAGGGGTAGCTCCTATAATTCACCCCTCCACTTT CASSSNRGSSYNSPLHF
- TRBJ2-3 TRBV11-3 few TGTGCCAGCAGCTTAACTTGGGCAGATACGCAGTATTTT CASSLTWADTQYF
- TRBJ1-1 TRBV28 - TGTGCCAGCAGTTTATCGGGGGGGACTGAAGCTTTCTTT CASSLSGGTEAFF
TRBD2 TRBJ2-1 TRBV28 few TGTGCCAGCAGTTTGCTCCTAGCGGGAGTCTTGAATGAGCAGTTCTTC CASSLLLAGVLNEQFF
TRBD1 TRBJ1-5 TRBV12-3/TRBV12-4 many TGTGCCAGCAGGGCGACAGGGAACCAGCCCCAGCATTTT CASRATGNQPQHF
- TRBJ2-1 TRBV2 - TGTGCCAGCAGACGAGGGGATGAGCAGTTCTTC CASRRGDEQFF
TRBD2 TRBJ2-7 TRBV12-3/TRBV12-4 - TGTGCCAGCAGTCCTCGACTAGCGAGGAACGAGCAGTACTTC CASSPRLARNEQYF
TRBD1 TRBJ1-2 TRBV28 few TGTGCCAGCAGTTTTGGGACAGCTAACTATGGCTACACCTTC CASSFGTANYGYTF
- TRBJ1-1 TRBV12-3/TRBV12-4 - TGTGCCAGCAGTTGGTTTGGGGGTGAAGCTTTCTTT CASSWFGGEAFF
- TRBJ2-7 TRBV30 - TGTGCCTGGAGCCCCTCCGGGGACGAGCAGTACTTC CAWSPSGDEQYF
- TRBJ1-5 TRBV29-1 - TGCAGCGTTGAAACAGACTCTGGGCAGCCCCAGCATTTT CSVETDSGQPQHF
- TRBJ1-5 TRBV6-8 - TGTGCCAGCAGAAGACAGGCCAATCAGCCCCAGCATTTT CASRRQANQPQHF
- TRBJ2-2 TRBV6-5 - TGTGCCAGCAGTTACGGTAACTTGAACACCGGGGAGCTGTTTTTT CASSYGNLNTGELFF
- TRBJ2-7 TRBV19 - TGTGCCAGTAGTACCTCCTCCAGGGGCAACGAGCAGTACTTC CASSTSSRGNEQYF
- TRBJ1-1 TRBV6-2/TRBV6-3 few TGTGCCAGCAGCCTCGGACCGAATGAAGCTTTCTTT CASSLGPNEAFF
- TRBJ2-3 TRBV6-1 - TGTGCCAGCAGTCGGGCAGATACGCAGTATTTT CASSRADTQYF
TRBD1 TRBJ1-1 TRBV7-9 - TGTGCCAGCAGCTTAGAAAGACAGGGAAGTGCTTTCTTT CASSLERQGSAFF
TRBD1 TRBJ2-1 TRBV11-3 few TGTGCCAGCGGACGGGACAGCTCCTACAATGAGCAGTTCTTC CASGRDSSYNEQFF
- TRBJ2-7 TRBV15 few TGTGCCACCAGCAGAGATCAGGGGATGGACGAGCAGTACTTC CATSRDQGMDEQYF
TRBD1 TRBJ1-2 TRBV28 few TGTGCCAGCAGTTTATACAGGGGATTCTATGGCTACACCTTC CASSLYRGFYGYTF
- TRBJ2-3 TRBV4-3 few TGCGCCAGCAGCCAAGGGGGCGGGAGCACAGATACGCAGTATTTT CASSQGGGSTDTQYF
TRBD1 TRBJ1-2 TRBV28 - TGTGCCAGCAGTTTACCGGGACAGGGTTTTGGTGGCTACACCTTC CASSLPGQGFGGYTF
TRBD2 TRBJ2-5 TRBV28 few TGTGCCAGCAAACGACTAGCGGGAGCCTATGAAAAGACCCAGTACTTC CASKRLAGAYEKTQYF
- TRBJ1-4 TRBV11-2 - TGTGCCAGCATATTCAGAGGCGGGGGCCTGCTGGGGAAACTGTTTTTT CASIFRGGGLLGKLFF
- TRBJ2-5 TRBV7-2 many TGTGCCAGCAGCTTAAATCCGGGGGCGCGTCAAGAGACCCAGTACTTC CASSLNPGARQETQYF
- TRBJ2-2 TRBV28 many TGTGCCAGCAGTCGGCTTACACCTCGAACAGGGGAGGACACCGGGGAGCTGTTTTTT CASSRLTPRTGEDTGELFF
- TRBJ1-4 TRBV7-2 many TGTGCCAGCAGCTCCGGACAGCTTTCCGCAACTAATGAAAAACTGTTTTTT CASSSGQLSATNEKLFF
- TRBJ2-3 TRBV2 few TGTGCCAGCAGTGAGGGACTTCGCACAGATACGCAGTATTTT CASSEGLRTDTQYF
- TRBJ1-2 TRBV6-6 - TGTGCCAGCAGTGGACCACTTTCCTATGGCTACACCTTC CASSGPLSYGYTF
- TRBJ2-6 TRBV28 few TGTGCCAGCAGTCCACACTCGGGGGCCCGCAGCTCTGGGGCCAACGTCCTGACTTTC CASSPHSGARSSGANVLTF
- TRBJ2-1 TRBV20-1 few TGCAGTGCTAGAGATACCAGCAATGAGCAGTTCTTC CSARDTSNEQFF
TRBD1 TRBJ1-1 TRBV19 few TGTGCCAGTAGTGTGCGTGACAGGGGCACTGAAGCTTTCTTT CASSVRDRGTEAFF
- TRBJ2-7 TRBV6-1 few TGTGCCAGCAGTGAAGGGGGAGGGCAGTACTTC CASSEGGGQYF
TRBD1 TRBJ1-3 TRBV7-9 few TGTGCCAGCAGCCGGACAGGGGGGCACACCATATATTTT CASSRTGGHTIYF
TRBD1 TRBJ1-6 TRBV2 few TGTGCCAGCAGTGAGTCAGGGGGTAATTCACCCCTCCACTTT CASSESGGNSPLHF
- TRBJ2-1 TRBV7-2 many TGTGCCAGCGGACTCCAGGGGCCGCGGAGCTACAATGAGCAGTTCTTC CASGLQGPRSYNEQFF
- TRBJ1-1 TRBV7-2 - TGTGCCAGCAGCTTATGGACAACCACTGAAGCTTTCTTT CASSLWTTTEAFF
- TRBJ1-2 TRBV12-3/TRBV12-4 few TGTGCCAGCCTGGGGCAGACCTATGGCTACACCTTC CASLGQTYGYTF
TRBD1 TRBJ2-2 TRBV7-3 few TGTGCCAGCAGCTTCCGGACAGGGGACACCGGGGAGCTGTTTTTT CASSFRTGDTGELFF
- TRBJ2-1 TRBV7-2 many TGTGCCAGCAGCTTATATCCGGGAACAAAGAATGAGCAGTTCTTC CASSLYPGTKNEQFF
- TRBJ1-5 TRBV30 few TGTGCCTGGATTCCTGAGGGGCGGGTCAATCAGCCCCAGCATTTT CAWIPEGRVNQPQHF
- TRBJ2-1 TRBV4-1 - TGCGCCAGCAGCCAAGGGGCAGGGCGGAATGAGCAGTGCTTC CASSQGAGRNEQCF
- TRBJ2-2 TRBV28 few TGTGCCAGCCGAACAGGTCCCGGGGAGCTGTTTTTT CASRTGPGELFF
TRBD1 TRBJ2-1 TRBV19 - TGTGCCAGTAGTCACCAACCCGGACAGGGGCCCTACAATGAGCAGTTCTTC CASSHQPGQGPYNEQFF
- TRBJ1-2 TRBV5-1 - TGCGCCAGCAGCCACGGAGAGGGAGGGGCTGGCTACACCTTC CASSHGEGGAGYTF
- TRBJ2-3 TRBV28 - TGTGCCAGCAGTTTATTTGGGGGGGCCGCAGATACGCAGTATTTT CASSLFGGAADTQYF
- TRBJ2-1 TRBV20-1 few TGCAGTGCTAGGGAACAGGGCTATGAGCAGTTCTTC CSAREQGYEQFF
TRBD1 TRBJ2-1 TRBV7-2 - TGTGCCAGCATCCGGACAGGGGGGTACAATGAACAGTTCTTC CASIRTGGYNEQFF
TRBD2 TRBJ2-5 TRBV7-9 - TGTGCCAGCAGCACCCGACTAGCGGGAGGAGAGACCCAGTACTTC CASSTRLAGGETQYF
TRBD1 TRBJ2-2 TRBV6-6 - TGTGCCAGCGGGAAGACAGGGGGTGTAAGGGAGCTGTTTTTT CASGKTGGVRELFF